Detailed here is one T cell receptor beta chain. The ends lost 2 bases at V and 7 bases at J; junction bases unmatched: 7. The CDR3 has 16 residues. In germline, CDR1 is ENHRY, CDR2 SYGVKD. Original processing notes: Estimates of nucleated cell counts were drawn from the amplification of reference gene primers. The protocol was immunoSEQ multiplex PCR, while the TCRdb copy is restricted to in-frame clones and leaves out a portion. That table is the source of V, J and clone size, and D and trimming were worked out from the DNA. Of some 40,000 clones listed, about 88% are singletons. This entry is derived from a study of blood T cell repertoires in COVID-19. Overall study: Acute and convalescent COVID-19 samples came from the United States, Italy and Spain.

The chain uses TRBV10-3 and TRBJ1-6; 8 nucleotides align to TRBD1. Sequenced sample: peripheral blood. The sequence came from a man in his 70s with active COVID-19. The CDR3 DNA follows: TGTGCCATCAGTGAGACGTGGGACAGGAGGAATTCACCCCTCCACTTT. Its translation is CAISETWDRRNSPLHF.